These 24 T cell receptor beta chains share one sample of origin, sequenced in a study of T cell changes during pregnancy in multiple sclerosis. Only in-frame clones appear in the TCRdb table, and some are missing; sequencing was by immunoSEQ multiplex PCR. This repertoire shows approximately 98,000 clones, about 90% found once; its top ten account for more than 2%. The input for sequencing was peripheral blood, taken after pregnancy. The receptors derive from a female donor in good health, enrolled as a control in a pregnancy study.

V usage is TRBV28 and J usage is TRBJ2-7; TRBD2 might be the D (6 bases). Between the trimmed V and J ends, which lost 9 bases and 1 base, there was a span of 7 bases. Per the germline V gene, CDR1 is MDHEN and CDR2 is SYDVKM. The CDR3 has 11 residues. CDR3 region: CASRGSYEQYF. DNA for the CDR3: TGTGCCAGTCGGGGGTCCTACGAGCAGTACTTC.

This chain connects TRBV4-1 to TRBJ1-5; 7 bases match TRBD1. The CDR3 covers 16 residues. V dropped 3 bases and J dropped 6; count of bases not matched to a gene: 11. Per germline, CDR1 MGHRA and CDR2 YSYEKL. CDR3 amino acids: CASSQEDRAAGQPQHF. CDR3 in DNA: TGCGCCAGCAGCCAGGAAGACAGGGCCGCGGGTCAGCCCCAGCATTTT.

In nucleotides, the CDR3 is TGTGCCAGCAGCTCAAGGTGGGAGCGGGGGGGCCTCGAGACCCAGTACTTC. It is translated as CASSSRWERGGLETQYF. V gene TRBV27 combines with J gene TRBJ2-5, with 10 bases lining up with TRBD2. CDR1 is MNHEY and CDR2 is SMNVEV in the germline V gene (reference sequence). There are 17 residues in the CDR3. The V gene end was trimmed by 6 bases and the J gene end by 5 bases; junction bases not matched to a gene: 15.

The chain recombines TRBV18 with TRBJ1-1, with unresolved D. Trimming stripped 2 bases from V and 5 bases from J, with 6 bases between. Germline V CDR1 and CDR2: KGHSH, LQKENI. CDR3 size: 12 residues. The CDR3 DNA reads as TGTGCCAGCTCACCAGTAGAGACTGAAGCTTTCTTT. Translated, it gives CASSPVETEAFF.

The genes are TRBV28 and TRBJ1-1, with D unclear. CDR1 is MDHEN and CDR2 is SYDVKM in the germline V gene. The CDR3 sequence is 14 residues long. V dropped 5 bases and J dropped 0 bases, with 10 bases sitting between them. This CDR3 is CASSHTLVNTEAFF. The DNA of the CDR3 is TGTGCCAGCAGTCATACGTTAGTGAACACTGAAGCTTTCTTT.

The V gene is TRBV4-2, the J gene TRBJ1-2; D perhaps matches TRBD1 (6 bases). This CDR3 is 16 amino acids long. Germline CDR1 LGHNA, CDR2 YNFKEQ. Trimming pared 1 base from V and 8 bases from J, leaving 20 bases between. DNA for the CDR3: TGTGCCAGCAGCCAAGGTTTCGCGGGGGGCTCTTTCGGCTACACCTTC. Translating it yields CASSQGFAGGSFGYTF.

The chain recombines TRBV5-1 with TRBJ2-1; tentative D call: TRBD2 (6 bases). V was clipped by 0 bases and J by 0 bases, with 10 bases between them. The CDR3 length is 16 residues. Germline CDR1 and CDR2: SGHRS and YFSETQ. CDR3 in amino acids: CASSLVAGISYNEQFF. The CDR3 DNA reads TGCGCCAGCAGCTTGGTTGCGGGAATCTCCTACAATGAGCAGTTCTTC.

This clone was counted only a few times. V is TRBV10-1 and J is TRBJ1-1; maybe TRBD1 (5 bases). V shed 3 bases and J shed 3 bases, with 11 bases lying between them. The germline CDR1 and CDR2 sequences are WNHNN and SYGVQD (reference sequence). There are 14 residues in the CDR3. The CDR3 protein is CASSDRVLYTEAFF. Written as DNA, the CDR3 is TGCGCCAGCAGTGACAGGGTCCTTTACACTGAAGCTTTCTTT.

This chain joins TRBV5-4 and TRBJ2-6, with D perhaps matching TRBD2 (5 bases). The CDR3 extends over 15 amino acids. Looked up from germline, CDR1 is SGHNT and CDR2 is YYREEE (reference sequence). Deletions cut 2 bases from V and 4 bases from J, with 10 bases between. The CDR3 is CASSFRGPGANVLTF. The CDR3, as DNA: TGTGCCAGCAGCTTTCGGGGTCCCGGGGCCAACGTCCTGACTTTC.

This chain joins TRBV27 and TRBJ2-3; D may be TRBD1 (6 bases). CDR1 and CDR2 from the germline V gene are MNHEY and SMNVEV (reference sequence). This CDR3 spans 15 amino acids. V lost 4 bases, J lost 1 base, and 12 bases lay in between. The CDR3 DNA reads as TGTGCCAGCAGTTCCACAGGGTCTCGCACAGATACGCAGTATTTT. Translating gives CASSSTGSRTDTQYF.

This clone was seen only once. The chain uses TRBV29-1 and TRBJ2-7; 8 bases are a match to TRBD1. The germline gives CDR1 SQVTM, CDR2 ANQGSEA. The CDR3 runs to 12 residues. Trimming cost V 4 bases and J 6 bases; bases outside gene matches: 5. In nucleotides, the CDR3 is TGCAGCGTTGGGACAGGGATTCTCGAGCAGTACTTC. This sequence encodes CSVGTGILEQYF.

The genes are TRBV6-1 and TRBJ1-3, with 9 bases identical to TRBD1. After removal of 5 bases from V and 7 bases from J, the junction contained 9 bases not matched to a gene. Germline values: CDR1 MNHNS, CDR2 SASEGT. The CDR3 totals 15 residues. The CDR3 loop reads CASSTKTGGSNTIYF. The DNA of the CDR3 is TGTGCCAGCAGTACAAAGACAGGGGGTAGCAACACCATATATTTT.

This clone was seen only once. V usage is TRBV27 and J usage is TRBJ1-5; 7 bases map to TRBD1. The V segment lost 0 bases and the J segment 5 bases; nucleotides outside the gene matches: 4. This CDR3 has 15 amino acids. Germline V gene data show CDR1 as MNHEY and CDR2 as SMNVEV (reference sequence). CDR3 protein: CASSLSRDSYQPQHF. The CDR3, as DNA: TGTGCCAGCAGTTTATCGAGGGACAGCTATCAGCCCCAGCATTTT.

The V call is TRBV19, the J call TRBJ1-1, with unresolved D. CDR1 and CDR2 (germline): LNHDA, SQIVND (reference sequence). The V end was cut by 6 bases, the J end by 1 base, with 9 bases between. This CDR3 is 13 amino acids long. The CDR3 coding sequence is TGTGCCAGTAGACTAGGAGAGAACACTGAAGCTTTCTTT. Amino acid sequence: CASRLGENTEAFF.

This chain connects TRBV5-4 to TRBJ2-5; possible D gene TRBD2, 6 bases. The CDR3 totals 12 residues. The V gene's germline CDR1 is SGHNT and CDR2 YYREEE (reference sequence). Trimming pared 0 bases from V and 9 bases from J, leaving 9 bases between. The DNA of the CDR3 is TGTGCCAGCAGCTTGGACGGGGAGGCCCAGTACTTC. This gives the protein CASSLDGEAQYF.

The chain couples TRBV6-1 to TRBJ2-2, with D possibly matching TRBD1 (5 bases). The CDR3 sequence is 12 residues long. Between the trimmed V and J ends, which lost 6 bases and 5 bases, there was a span of 7 bases. Germline V gene data show CDR1 as MNHNS and CDR2 as SASEGT. CDR3 in amino acids: CASRTVTGELFF. In nucleotides, the CDR3 is TGTGCCAGCAGGACAGTGACCGGGGAGCTGTTTTTT.

V and J are TRBV5-1 and TRBJ1-5; possible D gene TRBD1, 5 bases. The CDR3 extends over 15 amino acids. Germline-derived CDR1 and CDR2 are SGHRS and YFSETQ. V lost 0 bases and J 2 bases, leaving 9 bases between the germline ends. The CDR3 DNA reads TGCGCCAGCAGCTTGGAGGGGCCGGGCAATCAGCCCCAGCATTTT. Translation: CASSLEGPGNQPQHF. The entire variable domain, with the rest obtained from reference TRBV5-1 and TRBJ1-5, is as follows: KAGVTQTPRYLIKTRGQQVTLSCSPISGHRSVSWYQQTPGQGLQFLFEYFSETQRNKGNFPGRFSGRQFSNSRSEMNVSTLELGDSALYLCASSLEGPGNQPQHFGDGTRLSIL.

DNA for the CDR3: TGTGCCAGCAGCAAAAAAGGAGGTCAGAACACTGAAGCTTTCTTT. Amino acid sequence: CASSKKGGQNTEAFF. The rearrangement joins TRBV7-3 to TRBJ1-1, with unresolved D. The CDR3 length is 15 residues. CDR1 SGHTA and CDR2 FQGTGA come from the germline V gene. Trimming cost V 5 bases and J 1 base, with 14 bases left between them.

The chain has TRBV18 and TRBJ2-3; 9 bases align to TRBD1. Germline CDR1 reads KGHSH; CDR2 reads LQKENI. The V gene end was trimmed by 3 bases and the J gene end by 2 bases; junction bases not matched to a gene: 6. The CDR3 extends over 16 amino acids. As DNA, the CDR3 is TGTGCCAGCTCACCCACCGGGACAGGGCCCACAGATACGCAGTATTTT. Residues: CASSPTGTGPTDTQYF.

The chain recombines TRBV7-9 with TRBJ1-1; tentative D call: TRBD1 (6 bases). V gave up 4 bases and J gave up 5 bases, with 11 bases separating them. This CDR3 has 13 amino acids. CDR1 SEHNR and CDR2 FQNEAQ come from the germline V gene (reference sequence). The CDR3 is CASSSQGRTEAFF. DNA of the CDR3: TGTGCCAGCAGCTCACAGGGCCGAACTGAAGCTTTCTTT.

The V and J genes are TRBV29-1 and TRBJ2-1; maybe TRBD2 (5 bases). Germline CDR1 and CDR2: SQVTM and ANQGSEA. V was cut by 6 bases and J by 7 bases, with 10 bases left in between. This CDR3 comprises 11 residues. Written as DNA, the CDR3 is TGCAGCGTGGGTCCGGGGAATGAGCAGTTCTTC. The encoded protein is CSVGPGNEQFF.

J is TRBJ2-3 and V is TRBV27; 11 nucleotides match TRBD2. CDR1 is MNHEY, CDR2 SMNVEV, per germline (reference sequence). V was clipped by 8 bases and J by 6 bases; unmatched bases: 4. This CDR3 spans 13 amino acids. Written as DNA, the CDR3 is TGTGCCAGCGAAACTAGCGGGAGCGATACGCAGTATTTT. This translates into CASETSGSDTQYF.

This sequence joins TRBV9 and TRBJ1-1, with D unclear. The V and J ends lost 1 base and 1 base respectively, with 11 bases between them. Germline V CDR1 and CDR2: SGDLS, YYNGEE. This CDR3 spans 15 amino acids. The CDR3 nucleotides are TGTGCCAGCAGCGTATCCGGGGAGGGGAACACTGAAGCTTTCTTT. Residues: CASSVSGEGNTEAFF.

The rearrangement joins TRBV5-5 to TRBJ2-4, with D perhaps matching TRBD1 (6 bases). From germline, CDR1 is SGHKS and CDR2 YYEKEE (reference sequence). CDR3 size: 17 residues. Trimming left V 2 bases short and J 0 bases short, with 15 bases between. This chain's CDR3 is CASSFRKQGVAKNIQYF. CDR3 nucleotide sequence: TGTGCCAGCAGCTTTAGAAAACAGGGAGTAGCCAAAAACATTCAGTACTTC.